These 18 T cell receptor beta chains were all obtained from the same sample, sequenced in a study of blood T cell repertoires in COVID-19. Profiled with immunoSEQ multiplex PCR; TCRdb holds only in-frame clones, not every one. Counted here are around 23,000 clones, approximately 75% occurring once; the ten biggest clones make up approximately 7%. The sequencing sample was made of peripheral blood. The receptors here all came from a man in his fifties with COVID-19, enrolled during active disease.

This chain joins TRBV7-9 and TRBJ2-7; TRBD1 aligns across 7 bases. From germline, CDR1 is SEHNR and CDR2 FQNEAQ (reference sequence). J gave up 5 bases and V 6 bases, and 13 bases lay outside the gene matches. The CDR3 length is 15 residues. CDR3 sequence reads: CASRPPAPGGNEQYF. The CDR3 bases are TGTGCCAGCAGACCTCCCGCCCCAGGGGGAAACGAGCAGTACTTC.

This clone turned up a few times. CDR3 in amino acids: CASSGQGRNQPQHF. The CDR3, as DNA: TGTGCCAGCAGTGGACAGGGCCGCAATCAGCCCCAGCATTTT. The chain uses TRBV2 and TRBJ1-5; 7 nucleotides align to TRBD1. This CDR3 contains 14 residues. V lost 4 bases, J lost 2 bases, and 2 bases stayed unmatched. Germline V CDR1 and CDR2: SNHLY, FYNNEI.

This CDR3 is CASSSGQLAGTGELFF. The CDR3 coding sequence is TGCGCCAGCAGCTCAGGACAGTTAGCAGGCACCGGGGAGCTGTTTTTT. This chain connects TRBV5-1 to TRBJ2-2; maybe TRBD1 (6 bases). This CDR3 has 16 amino acids. The germline V and J ends were trimmed by 3 bases and 4 bases, with 16 bases remaining between them. Germline CDR1 SGHRS, CDR2 YFSETQ.

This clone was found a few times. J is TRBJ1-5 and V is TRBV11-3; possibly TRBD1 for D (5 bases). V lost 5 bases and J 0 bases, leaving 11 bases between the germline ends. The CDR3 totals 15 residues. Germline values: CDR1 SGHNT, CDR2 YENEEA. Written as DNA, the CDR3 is TGTGCCAGCAGCGCCGGGGGGGATAGCAATCAGCCCCAGCATTTT. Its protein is CASSAGGDSNQPQHF. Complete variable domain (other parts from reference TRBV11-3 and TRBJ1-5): EAGVVQSPRYKIIEKKQPVAFWCNPISGHNTLYWYLQNLGQGPELLIRYENEEAVDDSQLPKDRFSAERLKGVDSTLKIQPAELGDSAVYLCASSAGGDSNQPQHFGDGTRLSIL.

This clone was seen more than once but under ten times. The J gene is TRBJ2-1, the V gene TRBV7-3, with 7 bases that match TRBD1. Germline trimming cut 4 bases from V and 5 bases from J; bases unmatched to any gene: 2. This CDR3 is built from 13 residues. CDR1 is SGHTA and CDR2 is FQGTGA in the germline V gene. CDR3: CASSYTGDNEQFF. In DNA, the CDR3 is TGTGCCAGCAGCTATACAGGGGACAATGAGCAGTTCTTC.

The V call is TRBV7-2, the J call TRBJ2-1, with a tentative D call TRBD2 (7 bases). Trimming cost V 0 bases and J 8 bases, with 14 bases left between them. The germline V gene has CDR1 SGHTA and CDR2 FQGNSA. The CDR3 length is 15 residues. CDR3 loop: CASSLAGGPGYEQFF. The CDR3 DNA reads TGTGCCAGCAGCTTAGCGGGGGGGCCGGGGTATGAGCAGTTCTTC.

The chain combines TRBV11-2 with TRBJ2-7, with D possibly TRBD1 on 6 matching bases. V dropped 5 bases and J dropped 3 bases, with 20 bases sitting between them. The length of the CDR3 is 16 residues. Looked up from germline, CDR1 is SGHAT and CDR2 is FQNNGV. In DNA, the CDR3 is TGTGCCAGCAGCCCCATCCGGGACACACGTATCTACGAGCAGTACTTC. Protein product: CASSPIRDTRIYEQYF.

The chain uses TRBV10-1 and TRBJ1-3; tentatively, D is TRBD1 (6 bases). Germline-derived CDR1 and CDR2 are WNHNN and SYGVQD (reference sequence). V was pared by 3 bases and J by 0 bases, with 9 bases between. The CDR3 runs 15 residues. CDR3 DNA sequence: TGCGCCAGCAGTGATCGGGACATCTCTGGAAACACCATATATTTT. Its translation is CASSDRDISGNTIYF.

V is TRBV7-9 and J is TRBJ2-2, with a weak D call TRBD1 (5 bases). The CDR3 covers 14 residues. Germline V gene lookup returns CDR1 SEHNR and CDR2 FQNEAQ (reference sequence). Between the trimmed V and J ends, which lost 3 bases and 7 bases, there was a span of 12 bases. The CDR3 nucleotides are TGTGCCAGCAGCTTCGAAGGGGTCGGCGGGGAGCTGTTTTTT. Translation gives CASSFEGVGGELFF. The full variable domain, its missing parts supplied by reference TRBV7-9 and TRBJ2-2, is DTGVSQNPRHKITKRGQNVTFRCDPISEHNRLYWYRQTLGQGPEFLTYFQNEAQLEKSRLLSDRFSAERPKGSFSTLEIQRTEQGDSAMYLCASSFEGVGGELFFGEGSRLTVL.

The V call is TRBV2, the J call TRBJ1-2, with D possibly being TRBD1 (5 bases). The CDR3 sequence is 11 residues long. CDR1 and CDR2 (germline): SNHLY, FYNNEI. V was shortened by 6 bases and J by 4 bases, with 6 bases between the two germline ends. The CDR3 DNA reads TGTGCCAGCAGGGACATCTATGGCTACACCTTC. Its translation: CASRDIYGYTF.

The CDR3 reads CASSLTADSGYTF. CDR3 nucleotides: TGTGCCAGTAGTCTGACAGCAGATAGCGGCTACACCTTC. The J gene is TRBJ1-2, the V gene TRBV19; D is perhaps TRBD1 (5 bases). CDR3 size: 13 residues. V lost 5 bases to trimming and J lost 8 bases, with 15 bases between them. CDR1 and CDR2 from the germline V gene are LNHDA and SQIVND (reference sequence).

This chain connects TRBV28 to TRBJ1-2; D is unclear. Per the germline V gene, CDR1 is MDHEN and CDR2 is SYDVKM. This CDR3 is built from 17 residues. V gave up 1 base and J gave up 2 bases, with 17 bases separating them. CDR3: CASSLLGGQALNYGYTF. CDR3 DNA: TGTGCCAGCAGTTTATTAGGCGGGCAGGCACTGAACTATGGCTACACCTTC.

CDR3 region: CAWSLLADTQYF. The DNA of the CDR3 is TGTGCCTGGAGTTTATTAGCTGATACGCAGTATTTT. The chain couples TRBV30 to TRBJ2-3; no firm D call. Germline-derived CDR1 and CDR2 are GTSNPN and SVGIG (reference sequence). The CDR3 runs 12 residues. V lost 2 bases to trimming and J lost 6 bases, with 9 bases between them.

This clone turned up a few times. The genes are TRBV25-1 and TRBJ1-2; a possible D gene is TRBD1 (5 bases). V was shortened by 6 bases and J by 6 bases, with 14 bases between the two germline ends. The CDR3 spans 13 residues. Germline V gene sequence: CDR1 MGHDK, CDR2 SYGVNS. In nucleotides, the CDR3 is TGTGCCAGCAGATCTGGCATAGGGGATGGCTACACCTTC. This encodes CASRSGIGDGYTF.

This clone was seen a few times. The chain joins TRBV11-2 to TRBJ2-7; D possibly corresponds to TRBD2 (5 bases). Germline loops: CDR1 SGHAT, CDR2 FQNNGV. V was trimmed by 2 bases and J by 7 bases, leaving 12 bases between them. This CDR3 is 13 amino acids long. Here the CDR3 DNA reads TGTGCCAGCAGCTTACCCCCCTCGGGGGAGCAGTACTTC. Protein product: CASSLPPSGEQYF.

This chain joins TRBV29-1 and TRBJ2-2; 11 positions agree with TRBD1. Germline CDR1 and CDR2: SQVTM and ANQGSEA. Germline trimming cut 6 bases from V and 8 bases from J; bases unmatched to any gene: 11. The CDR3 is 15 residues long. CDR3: CSVQGQGGGSGELFF. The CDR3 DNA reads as TGCAGCGTCCAGGGACAGGGGGGAGGTTCTGGGGAGCTGTTTTTT.

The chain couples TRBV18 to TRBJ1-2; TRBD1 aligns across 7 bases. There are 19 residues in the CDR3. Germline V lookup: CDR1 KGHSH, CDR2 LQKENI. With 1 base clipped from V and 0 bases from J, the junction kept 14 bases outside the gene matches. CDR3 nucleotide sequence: TGTGCCAGCTCACCACGGTCCCCCACCTCGACAGGGTCTAACTATGGCTACACCTTC. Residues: CASSPRSPTSTGSNYGYTF.

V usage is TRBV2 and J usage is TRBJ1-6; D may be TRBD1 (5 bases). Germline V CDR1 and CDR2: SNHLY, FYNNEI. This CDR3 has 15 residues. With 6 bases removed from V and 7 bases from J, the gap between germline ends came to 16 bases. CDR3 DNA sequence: TGTGCCAGCAGGGAGGGGCAGAACACAAATTCACCCCTCCACTTT. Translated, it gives CASREGQNTNSPLHF.